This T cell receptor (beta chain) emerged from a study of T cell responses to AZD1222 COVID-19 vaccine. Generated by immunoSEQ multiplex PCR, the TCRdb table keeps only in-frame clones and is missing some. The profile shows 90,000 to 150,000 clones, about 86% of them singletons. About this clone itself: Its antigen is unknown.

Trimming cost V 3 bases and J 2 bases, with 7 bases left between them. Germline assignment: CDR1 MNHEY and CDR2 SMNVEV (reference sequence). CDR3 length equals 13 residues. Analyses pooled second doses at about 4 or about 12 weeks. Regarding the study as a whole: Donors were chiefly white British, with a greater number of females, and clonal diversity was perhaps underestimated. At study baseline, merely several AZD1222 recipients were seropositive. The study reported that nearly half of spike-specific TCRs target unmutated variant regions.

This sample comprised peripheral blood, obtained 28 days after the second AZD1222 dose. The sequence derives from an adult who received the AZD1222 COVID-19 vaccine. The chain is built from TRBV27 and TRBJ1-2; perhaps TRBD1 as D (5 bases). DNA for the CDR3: TGTGCCAGCAGTTTGGGGCCCAACTATGGCTACACCTTC. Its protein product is CASSLGPNYGYTF.